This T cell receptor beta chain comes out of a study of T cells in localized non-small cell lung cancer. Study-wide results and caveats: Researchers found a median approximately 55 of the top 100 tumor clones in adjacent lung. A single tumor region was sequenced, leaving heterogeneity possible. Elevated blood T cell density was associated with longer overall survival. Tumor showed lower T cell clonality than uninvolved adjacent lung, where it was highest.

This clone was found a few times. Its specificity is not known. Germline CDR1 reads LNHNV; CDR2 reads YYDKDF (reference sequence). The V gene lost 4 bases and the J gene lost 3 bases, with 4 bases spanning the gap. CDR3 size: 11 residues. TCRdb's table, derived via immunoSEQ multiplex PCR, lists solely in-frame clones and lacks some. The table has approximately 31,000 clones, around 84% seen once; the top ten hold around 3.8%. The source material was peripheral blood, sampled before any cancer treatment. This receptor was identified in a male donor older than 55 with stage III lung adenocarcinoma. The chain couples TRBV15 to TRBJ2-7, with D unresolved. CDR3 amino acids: CATSNHYEQYF. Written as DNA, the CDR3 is TGTGCCACCAGCAATCACTACGAGCAGTACTTC.